These 22 T cell receptor beta chains originate from one sample sequenced in a study of graft-versus-host responses after intestinal transplantation. Data came from immunoSEQ multiplex PCR; TCRdb stores just in-frame clones and leaves some out. The sample lists roughly 60,000 clones; over 85% were seen once. The sample here was PBMCs, taken 26 days after transplant. These receptors came from a human patient who received an intestinal transplant, so some T cells may come from the graft donor.

CDR3 nucleotides: TGTGCCAGCAGTTCCTACAGGGGGGGGGACGGTGAAAAACTGTTTTTT. Translated: CASSSYRGGDGEKLFF. The V gene is TRBV28, the J gene TRBJ1-4, with 8 bases that match TRBD1. Trimming removed 4 bases from V and 7 bases from J; junction bases left unmatched: 11. CDR1 is MDHEN and CDR2 is SYDVKM in the germline V gene. This CDR3 contains 16 residues.

The rearrangement links TRBV20-1 to TRBJ2-1; D is perhaps TRBD1 (5 bases). V dropped 6 bases and J dropped 16 bases, with 19 bases sitting between them. Germline V gene data show CDR1 as DFQATT and CDR2 as SNEGSKA (reference sequence). The CDR3 is made up of 11 amino acids. For the CDR3, the DNA is TGCAGTGCCCCTAGACAGCCCTACGTTTTCTTC. Protein product: CSAPRQPYVFF.

This clone was picked up a small number of times. This rearrangement joins TRBV7-9 to TRBJ2-7; 7 nucleotides agree with TRBD2. From germline, CDR1 is SEHNR and CDR2 FQNEAQ (reference sequence). V lost 1 base to trimming and J lost 6 bases; unmatched junction nucleotides: 3. This CDR3 region has 13 residues. The CDR3 protein is CASSLGGGGEQYV. In DNA, the CDR3 is TGTGCCAGCAGCTTAGGGGGGGGAGGCGAGCAGTACGTC.

The chain links TRBV9 to TRBJ2-6; TRBD2 is a possible D gene (5 bases). Germline loops: CDR1 SGDLS, CDR2 YYNGEE. Trimming took 0 bases from V and 0 from J, leaving 22 bases between them. The CDR3 sequence is 21 residues long. CDR3 DNA: TGTGCCAGCAGCGTAGATTGGCTCCCCCGGCGGGCCCTCTCTGGGGCCAACGTCCTGACTTTC. Translating it yields CASSVDWLPRRALSGANVLTF.

The chain carries TRBV9 and TRBJ2-1; the D is unclear. V was trimmed by 0 bases and J by 8 bases, leaving 12 bases between them. The CDR3 is made up of 14 amino acids. Germline assignment: CDR1 SGDLS and CDR2 YYNGEE. DNA of the CDR3: TGTGCCAGCAGCGTAGACCGGGTTGGCGATGAGCAGTTCTTC. Amino acid sequence: CASSVDRVGDEQFF.

V gene TRBV28 combines with J gene TRBJ1-3, with TRBD1 matching over 9 bases. The J segment lost 4 bases and the V segment lost 7 bases, leaving 11 bases of the junction unmatched. The CDR3 consists of 16 residues. Germline V gene sequence: CDR1 MDHEN, CDR2 SYDVKM. The CDR3: CASTRDLQGAGNTIYF. CDR3 DNA: TGTGCCAGCACCCGGGATCTACAGGGGGCAGGAAACACCATATATTTT.

As for this clone: Different DNA sequences within this sample yield the same CDR3. The rearrangement links TRBV6-5 to TRBJ1-2; 8 nucleotides align to TRBD1. The CDR3 spans 14 residues. The V and J ends lost 6 bases and 10 bases, in that order; junction bases with no gene match: 13. The germline V gene has CDR1 MNHEY and CDR2 SVGAGI. CDR3 amino acids: CASSHKGQGLNYTF. CDR3 DNA: TGTGCCAGCAGCCACAAAGGACAGGGCCTGAACTACACCTTC.

The V and J genes are TRBV21-1 and TRBJ2-7; the table's D gene call, TRBD2, was not cross checked with the DNA. TRBV21-1 is tagged as a pseudogene. The CDR3 has 11 residues. CDR3 sequence (DNA): TGTGCCAGCAGACCCTTGAGCGAGCAGTACGTC. Translation gives CASRPLSEQYV.

V usage is TRBV5-6 and J usage is TRBJ2-7, with TRBD2 identical over 9 bases. Trimming cost V 0 bases and J 3 bases; bases outside gene matches: 13. This CDR3 comprises 18 residues. Germline-derived CDR1 and CDR2 are SGHDT and YYEEEE. This CDR3 is CASSLVGTSRRVYYEQYF. The DNA of the CDR3 is TGTGCCAGCAGCTTGGTCGGGACTAGCAGGAGGGTCTACTACGAGCAGTACTTC.

V is TRBV6-1 and J is TRBJ2-1; possibly TRBD1 for D (6 bases). The germline V and J ends were trimmed by 4 bases and 10 bases, with 11 bases remaining between them. This CDR3 is built from 12 residues. Germline V gene sequence: CDR1 MNHNS, CDR2 SASEGT. The CDR3, as DNA: TGTGCCAGCAGTGTTTGGGGGCGAGAGCAGTTCTTC. This translates into CASSVWGREQFF.

This sequence joins TRBV19 and TRBJ1-1; the match to TRBD1 covers 10 bases. Germline assignment: CDR1 LNHDA and CDR2 SQIVND (reference sequence). The CDR3 length is 14 residues. The trim removed 4 bases at V and 4 bases at J, leaving 3 bases unmatched. Here the CDR3 DNA reads TGTGCCAGTAGTAGGACAGGGGGTTTCACTGAAGCTTTCTTT. Its protein is CASSRTGGFTEAFF.

This chain links TRBV5-1 with TRBJ1-1; TRBD1 aligns across 8 bases. The CDR3 contains 15 residues. Germline assignment: CDR1 SGHRS and CDR2 YFSETQ. V lost 3 bases to trimming and J lost 6 bases; unmatched junction nucleotides: 10. This CDR3 reads CASSSIGQGNPEAFF. The CDR3 DNA sequence: TGCGCCAGCAGCTCCATAGGACAGGGAAACCCTGAAGCTTTCTTT.

In DNA form, the CDR3 reads TGTGCCAGCAGTTTTAGGAGGGCCCTCGGAACTGAAGCTTTCTTT. It codes for CASSFRRALGTEAFF. The chain uses TRBV27 and TRBJ1-1; no definite D call. This CDR3 is built from 15 residues. With 3 bases removed from V and 5 bases from J, the gap between germline ends came to 16 bases. Germline assignment: CDR1 MNHEY and CDR2 SMNVEV (reference sequence).

The chain combines TRBV7-2 with TRBJ2-7; TRBD2 matches at 8 bases. The ends lost 3 bases at V and 3 bases at J; junction bases unmatched: 7. The CDR3 spans 15 residues. CDR1 and CDR2 from the germline V gene are SGHTA and FQGNSA. In nucleotides, the CDR3 is TGTGCCAGCAGCTTCCCCTCTGCGGGAGGCTACGAGCAGTACTTC. This translates into CASSFPSAGGYEQYF.

This chain links TRBV2 with TRBJ2-7; TRBD2 might be the D (7 bases). The CDR3 has 16 amino acids. V lost 5 bases to trimming and J lost 0 bases, with 17 bases between them. Germline V lookup: CDR1 SNHLY, CDR2 FYNNEI. The CDR3 region has the DNA TGTGCCAGCAGTAGTACTTTGGCGGGGGCCTCCTACGAGCAGTACTTC. Translated: CASSSTLAGASYEQYF.

The rearrangement joins TRBV28 to TRBJ2-1; D possibly corresponds to TRBD2 (6 bases). The CDR3 is 16 amino acids. Germline CDR1 MDHEN, CDR2 SYDVKM. Trimming removed 4 bases from V and 8 bases from J, with 21 bases in between. CDR3 sequence reads: CASSSIPGTRYDEQFF. Written as DNA, the CDR3 is TGTGCCAGCAGTTCTATCCCCGGGACTCGATATGATGAGCAGTTCTTC.

The V gene is TRBV5-6, the J gene TRBJ2-5; 15 nucleotides align to TRBD2. The CDR3 spans 15 residues. The J segment lost 4 bases and the V segment lost 3 bases, leaving 1 base of the junction unmatched. CDR1 is SGHDT and CDR2 is YYEEEE in the germline V gene. The DNA of the CDR3 is TGTGCCAGCAGCTCGGGACTAGCGGGAGGAGAGACCCAGTACTTC. The encoded protein is CASSSGLAGGETQYF.

The J gene is TRBJ1-1, the V gene TRBV27; 9 positions match TRBD1. CDR1 and CDR2 from the germline V gene are MNHEY and SMNVEV (reference sequence). CDR3 length equals 14 residues. V lost 2 bases to trimming and J lost 8 bases; unmatched junction nucleotides: 6. CDR3 residues: CASSLDRGRTEAFF. In nucleotides, the CDR3 is TGTGCCAGCAGTTTAGACAGGGGGAGGACCGAAGCTTTCTTT.

The CDR3 DNA reads TGTGCCAGCAGCTGGACGGGACAGCCCGATGAAGCTTTCTTT. As protein: CASSWTGQPDEAFF. The V call is TRBV11-2, the J call TRBJ1-1; 7 bases map to TRBD1. Germline CDR1 is SGHAT and CDR2 is FQNNGV. This CDR3 has 14 residues. V shed 4 bases, J shed 7 bases, and the junction held 9 bases outside the gene matches.

This chain connects TRBV30 to TRBJ1-5; unclear D gene. The V end lost 3 bases, the J end lost 2 bases, and 8 bases lay between the germline ends. Germline values: CDR1 GTSNPN, CDR2 SVGIG (reference sequence). The CDR3 is 13 amino acids. In DNA form, the CDR3 reads TGTGCCTGGAGCGCTGCGGGCAATCAGCCCCAGCATTTT. Translated, it gives CAWSAAGNQPQHF.

The J gene is TRBJ2-5, the V gene TRBV6-1, with 10 bases lining up with TRBD2. Germline V lookup: CDR1 MNHNS, CDR2 SASEGT. J gave up 4 bases and V 9 bases, and 11 bases lay outside the gene matches. The CDR3 covers 15 residues. The CDR3 DNA follows: TGTGCCAGTTTATGGGAGCGGGGGGGCAGAGAGACCCAGTACTTC. It is translated as CASLWERGGRETQYF.

This chain links TRBV28 with TRBJ1-6; TRBD1 aligns across 9 bases. Germline values: CDR1 MDHEN, CDR2 SYDVKM. The CDR3 extends over 15 amino acids. V lost 6 bases and J lost 2; bases outside the gene matches: 2. CDR3 DNA sequence: TGTGCCAGCAGCACAGGGGGCCCCTATAATTCACCCCTCCACTTT. Translation gives CASSTGGPYNSPLHF. The full variable domain, its missing parts supplied by reference TRBV28 and TRBJ1-6, is DVKVTQSSRYLVKRTGEKVFLECVQDMDHENMFWYRQDPGLGLRLIYFSYDVKMKEKGDIPEGYSVSREKKERFSLILESASTNQTSMYLCASSTGGPYNSPLHFGNGTRLTVT.